This T cell receptor beta chain appears in the sequencing data of a study of cytomegalovirus exposure and HLA in healthy donors. CDR1 and CDR2 (germline): MDHEN, SYDVKM. J was trimmed by 3 bases and V by 5 bases; bases with no gene match: 10. The CDR3 length is 16 residues. PCR employed 60 Vbeta and 13 Jbeta primers. TCRdb keeps only in-frame clones here, not all; method: immunoSEQ multiplex PCR. The sample has around 120,000 clones, about four fifths seen once; the top ten hold approximately 4%. This chain uses TRBV28 with TRBJ1-5, with 7 nucleotides matching TRBD1. This TCR derives from a woman in her 40s in good health and CMV-seronegative. The specimen was PBMCs. This CDR3 reads CASSSPGQTSNQPQHF. For the CDR3, the DNA is TGTGCCAGCAGTAGCCCGGGACAGACCTCCAATCAGCCCCAGCATTTT. Full variable domain (missing parts from reference TRBV28 and TRBJ1-5): DVKVTQSSRYLVKRTGEKVFLECVQDMDHENMFWYRQDPGLGLRLIYFSYDVKMKEKGDIPEGYSVSREKKERFSLILESASTNQTSMYLCASSSPGQTSNQPQHFGDGTRLSIL.